A selection of T cell receptor beta chains follows, all from one sample in a study of radiotherapy plus CTLA-4 blockade in lung cancer. Repertoires were generated with immunoSEQ multiplex PCR, while TCRdb's copy carries only in-frame clones and drops some. The data contain tens of thousands of clones, 50% to 70% of them singletons. The material was peripheral blood, obtained from a patient treated with radiotherapy plus ipilimumab. These receptors all stem from a human donor with non-small cell lung cancer who had a partial response to radiotherapy plus ipilimumab. The CDR3 runs from the conserved cysteine through the conserved F or W. A D gene is named only where the DNA matches it firmly. The listing skips clone size in some rows; elsewhere it reads once, few, many or a size class.

CDR3: CASSQDLRRAGETQYF
DNA: TGCGCCAGCAGCCAAGATCTTAGGCGGGCGGGGGAGACCCAGTACTTC
size: .
J: TRBJ2-5
V: TRBV4-3
D: .
length: 16

CDR3: CASSWDRNTEAFF
DNA: TGCGCCAGCAGCTGGGACAGGAACACTGAAGCTTTCTTT
size: .
J: TRBJ1-1
V: TRBV5-1
D: TRBD1
length: 13

CDR3: CAITGGTTNTEAFF
DNA: TGTGCCATCACTGGGGGCACGACGAACACTGAAGCTTTCTTT
size: .
J: TRBJ1-1
V: TRBV10-3
D: .
length: 14

CDR3: CASSPDPSGYYEQYF
DNA: TGTGCCAGCAGCCCAGACCCTAGCGGATACTACGAGCAGTACTTC
size: .
J: TRBJ2-7
V: TRBV7-3
D: TRBD2
length: 15

CDR3: CASSLAVSGHSTDTQYF
DNA: TGCGCCAGCAGCTTGGCCGTCAGCGGGCACAGCACAGATACGCAGTATTTT
size: few
J: TRBJ2-3
V: TRBV5-1
D: .
length: 17

CDR3: CASSQDGTGDQPQHF
DNA: TGCGCCAGCAGCCAAGATGGGACAGGGGATCAGCCCCAGCATTTT
size: .
J: TRBJ1-5
V: TRBV4-3
D: TRBD1
length: 15

CDR3: CASSVRGVDEQFF
DNA: TGTGCCAGCAGCGTTCGGGGAGTGGATGAGCAGTTCTTC
size: .
J: TRBJ2-1
V: TRBV9
D: .
length: 13

CDR3: CASSYTDRGTNYGYTF
DNA: TGTGCCAGCAGTTACACGGACAGGGGAACTAACTATGGCTACACCTTC
size: medium-sized
J: TRBJ1-2
V: TRBV6-6
D: TRBD1
length: 16

CDR3: CASSTLDRTYEQYF
DNA: TGTGCCAGTAGTACACTCGACAGGACCTACGAGCAGTACTTC
size: .
J: TRBJ2-7
V: TRBV19
D: .
length: 14

CDR3: CASSLTRRLPPGEQYF
DNA: TGTGCCAGCAGCTTAACCCGTCGTCTCCCCCCAGGCGAGCAGTACTTC
size: few
J: TRBJ2-7
V: TRBV7-3
D: .
length: 16

CDR3: CASSLGSGPYNEQFF
DNA: TGTGCCAGCAGCTTAGGTAGCGGGCCTTACAATGAGCAGTTCTTC
size: .
J: TRBJ2-1
V: TRBV7-2
D: TRBD2
length: 15

CDR3: CASSVEGAGSYNEQFF
DNA: TGTGCCAGCAGCGTAGAAGGAGCGGGATCCTACAATGAGCAGTTCTTC
size: .
J: TRBJ2-1
V: TRBV9
D: TRBD2
length: 16

CDR3: CATYPTRLTGELFF
DNA: TGTGCCACCTATCCGACTAGACTCACCGGGGAGCTGTTTTTT
size: .
J: TRBJ2-2
V: TRBV6-1
D: .
length: 14

CDR3: CASKFPGLAASYNEQFF
DNA: TGTGCCAGTAAATTCCCGGGACTAGCGGCTTCCTACAATGAGCAGTTCTTC
size: .
J: TRBJ2-1
V: TRBV9
D: TRBD2
length: 17

CDR3: CASSQDWAGAGNTIYF
DNA: TGCGCCAGCAGCCAAGATTGGGCAGGCGCTGGAAACACCATATATTTT
size: once
J: TRBJ1-3
V: TRBV4-3
D: .
length: 16

CDR3: CASSDNRGNSPLHF
DNA: TGTGCCAGCAGTGATAACAGGGGCAATTCACCCCTCCACTTT
size: few
J: TRBJ1-6
V: TRBV6-1
D: TRBD1
length: 14

CDR3: CASHTGGYGYTF
DNA: TGTGCCAGCCATACAGGGGGCTATGGCTACACCTTC
size: few
J: TRBJ1-2
V: TRBV19
D: TRBD1
length: 12

CDR3: CASSFMGQGLYEQYF
DNA: TGTGCCAGCAGCTTCATGGGACAGGGGCTCTACGAGCAGTACTTC
size: few
J: TRBJ2-7
V: TRBV5-6
D: TRBD1
length: 15

CDR3: CAGGLAGGSPDTQYF
DNA: TGTGCCGGGGGACTAGCGGGAGGAAGCCCAGATACGCAGTATTTT
size: once
J: TRBJ2-3
V: TRBV30
D: TRBD2
length: 15

CDR3: CASSLSGGVGGYTF
DNA: TGTGCCAGCAGTTTATCGGGCGGGGTTGGAGGCTACACCTTC
size: medium-sized
J: TRBJ1-2
V: TRBV27
D: .
length: 14

CDR3: CASSIDRGQNTIYF
DNA: TGCGCCAGCAGCATAGACAGGGGTCAAAACACCATATATTTT
size: few
J: TRBJ1-3
V: TRBV5-1
D: TRBD1
length: 14

CDR3: CASSRGEAGGYNEQFF
DNA: TGTGCTAGCAGCCGAGGGGAAGCGGGGGGTTACAATGAGCAGTTCTTC
size: .
J: TRBJ2-1
V: TRBV7-7
D: TRBD2
length: 16

CDR3: CASSSWTSGTDTQYF
DNA: TGTGCCAGCAGCTCCTGGACTAGCGGAACAGATACGCAGTATTTT
size: .
J: TRBJ2-3
V: TRBV5-4
D: TRBD2
length: 15

CDR3: CASSPRSTQGARNTEAFF
DNA: TGTGCCAGCTCACCAAGGTCCACACAGGGGGCGAGGAACACTGAAGCTTTCTTT
size: .
J: TRBJ1-1
V: TRBV18
D: TRBD1
length: 18